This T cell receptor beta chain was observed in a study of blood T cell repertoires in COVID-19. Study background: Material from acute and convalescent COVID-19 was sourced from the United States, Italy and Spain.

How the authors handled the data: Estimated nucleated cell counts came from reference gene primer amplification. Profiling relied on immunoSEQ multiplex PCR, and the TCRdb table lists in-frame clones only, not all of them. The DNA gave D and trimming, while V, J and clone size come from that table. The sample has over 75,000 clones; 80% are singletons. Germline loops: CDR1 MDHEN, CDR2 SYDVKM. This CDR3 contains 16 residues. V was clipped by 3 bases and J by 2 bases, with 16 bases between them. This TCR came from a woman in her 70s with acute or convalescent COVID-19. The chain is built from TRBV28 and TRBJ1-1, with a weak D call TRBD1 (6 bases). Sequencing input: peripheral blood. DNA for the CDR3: TGTGCCAGCAGTTTTGGGGTCGACAGGATCAACACTGAAGCTTTCTTT. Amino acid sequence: CASSFGVDRINTEAFF.